A single sample gave rise to the 24 T cell receptor beta chains below, sequenced in a study of shared clonotypes between healthy human individuals. Only CD45RO-negative cells positively selected for CCR7 counted as naive CD8 cells, so terminally differentiated effector memory CD45RA+ cells were excluded. Libraries were prepared by immunoSEQ multiplex PCR; TCRdb keeps only in-frame clonotypes and omits some of them. The profile shows around 580,000 clones, 98% of them singletons. The sequenced sample consisted of naive CD8+ T cells sorted from blood. All receptors derive from a young man in good health.

The rearrangement joins TRBV7-9 to TRBJ2-7; 8 bases map to TRBD1. Germline CDR1 is SEHNR and CDR2 is FQNEAQ (reference sequence). Trimming at V came to 1 base and at J to 2 bases, leaving 7 bases not matched to a gene. The CDR3 contains 16 residues. For the CDR3, the DNA is TGTGCCAGCAGCTTAGGCCCCGGGACAGGCCCCTACGAGCAGTACTTC. Residues: CASSLGPGTGPYEQYF.

V gene TRBV4-2 combines with J gene TRBJ1-5; D not certain. This CDR3 contains 15 residues. V lost 3 bases and J 1 base, leaving 10 bases between the germline ends. Germline V CDR1 and CDR2: LGHNA, YNFKEQ. The chain's CDR3 is CASSQAMGSNQPQHF. The CDR3 DNA sequence: TGTGCCAGCAGCCAGGCGATGGGAAGCAATCAGCCCCAGCATTTT.

This clone was detected once. V is TRBV6-6 and J is TRBJ2-3; D gene unclear. The CDR3 has 12 amino acids. V shed 4 bases and J shed 1 base, with 3 bases lying between them. Germline CDR1 MNHNY, CDR2 SVGAGI (reference sequence). CDR3 loop: CASSWGTDTQYF. Here the CDR3 DNA reads TGTGCCAGCAGTTGGGGCACAGATACGCAGTATTTT.

The V gene is TRBV7-6, the J gene TRBJ2-2; 7 bases match TRBD2. With 1 base clipped from V and 6 bases from J, the junction kept 8 bases outside the gene matches. The CDR3 is made up of 16 amino acids. Germline V gene data show CDR1 as SGHVS and CDR2 as FNYEAQ. The CDR3 bases are TGTGCCAGCAGCTTAGACGGCGGGAGCTTAGCCGGGGAGCTGTTTTTT. Protein: CASSLDGGSLAGELFF.

The chain employs TRBV15 and TRBJ2-1; 8 bases align to TRBD2. This CDR3 region has 17 residues. The junction had 7 bases not matched to a gene; V was cut back by 0 bases and J by 3 bases. CDR1 and CDR2 from the germline V gene are LNHNV and YYDKDF (reference sequence). The CDR3 DNA reads as TGTGCCACCAGCAGAGATCTTAGGAGCGGGAGCTACAATGAGCAGTTCTTC. Translating gives CATSRDLRSGSYNEQFF.

The genes are TRBV2 and TRBJ2-1; TRBD2 is a possible D gene (6 bases). CDR1 is SNHLY, CDR2 FYNNEI, per germline. CDR3 size: 17 residues. The V gene lost 3 bases and the J gene lost 0 bases, with 15 bases spanning the gap. The CDR3 coding sequence is TGTGCCAGCAGTGAGAGGATGGCGGGGAGCTCCTACAATGAGCAGTTCTTC. Protein product: CASSERMAGSSYNEQFF.

V and J are TRBV4-1 and TRBJ2-1; possible D gene TRBD1, 6 bases. The CDR3 extends over 17 amino acids. V was clipped by 0 bases and J by 8 bases, with 20 bases between them. CDR1 is MGHRA and CDR2 is YSYEKL in the germline V gene. The CDR3 DNA sequence: TGCGCCAGCAGCCAAGATCTCCGTGGACGATGGACAGATGAGCAGTTCTTC. Translated, it gives CASSQDLRGRWTDEQFF.

This rearrangement joins TRBV6-5 to TRBJ2-7; 13 bases are a match to TRBD2. The CDR3 contains 15 residues. From germline, CDR1 is MNHEY and CDR2 SVGAGI. With V trimmed by 6 bases and J by 3 bases, 5 bases remained unmatched. Here the CDR3 reads CASRLGLAGHYEQYF. DNA of the CDR3: TGTGCCAGCAGACTGGGACTAGCGGGGCACTACGAGCAGTACTTC.

The chain has TRBV27 and TRBJ1-4; D unresolved. Germline V CDR1 and CDR2: MNHEY, SMNVEV (reference sequence). The CDR3 sequence is 14 residues long. Trimming took 4 bases from V and 7 from J, leaving 13 bases between them. The CDR3 coding sequence is TGTGCCAGCAGTTCGCGGCGCATTTCTGAAAAACTGTTTTTT. Translation gives CASSSRRISEKLFF.

The chain's CDR3 is CASSDTPADSTDTQYF. In nucleotides, the CDR3 is TGTGCCAGCAGCGACACACCGGCAGACAGCACAGATACGCAGTATTTT. The rearrangement uses TRBV9 and TRBJ2-3, with unresolved D. CDR3 length: 16 residues. V was cut by 3 bases and J by 0 bases, with 14 bases left in between. CDR1 is SGDLS, CDR2 YYNGEE, per germline. The complete variable domain, with remaining parts taken from reference TRBV9 and TRBJ2-3, reads DSGVTQTPKHLITATGQRVTLRCSPRSGDLSVYWYQQSLDQGLQFLIQYYNGEERAKGNILERFSAQQFPDLHSELNLSSLELGDSALYFCASSDTPADSTDTQYFGPGTRLTVL.

The chain is built from TRBV18 and TRBJ2-7, with 9 positions matching TRBD1. The germline gives CDR1 KGHSH, CDR2 LQKENI. V dropped 0 bases and J dropped 4; count of bases not matched to a gene: 4. The CDR3 runs 15 residues. This chain's CDR3 is CASSPPGQGTYEQYF. CDR3 DNA: TGTGCCAGCTCACCACCGGGACAGGGAACTTACGAGCAGTACTTC.

The V and J genes are TRBV5-1 and TRBJ2-1, with 8 bases identical to TRBD1. The V gene end was trimmed by 4 bases and the J gene end by 5 bases; junction bases not matched to a gene: 5. CDR3 size: 14 residues. CDR1 SGHRS and CDR2 YFSETQ come from the germline V gene. In DNA form, the CDR3 reads TGCGCCAGCAGCCACTTGGACAGGGACAATGAGCAGTTCTTC. It translates to CASSHLDRDNEQFF.

This chain links TRBV11-3 with TRBJ2-2; D not certain. The CDR3 has 14 amino acids. Germline CDR1 reads SGHNT; CDR2 reads YENEEA. V lost 5 bases, J lost 6 bases, and 13 bases lay in between. The CDR3 sequence: CASSRDHIPGELFF. CDR3 nucleotide sequence: TGTGCCAGCAGCAGGGATCACATCCCCGGGGAGCTGTTTTTT.

The chain joins TRBV13 to TRBJ2-7; TRBD2 might be the D (6 bases). The CDR3 totals 16 residues. Trimming took off 5 bases at V and 2 bases at J, with 19 bases between the two ends. From germline, CDR1 is PRHDT and CDR2 FYEKMQ (reference sequence). CDR3 coding DNA: TGTGCCAGCAGCCCTTATCCCGGGACTGATCCCTACGAGCAGTACTTC. Amino acids: CASSPYPGTDPYEQYF.

This chain connects TRBV28 to TRBJ1-4, with D possibly matching TRBD1 (5 bases). The CDR3 is made up of 15 amino acids. Germline loops: CDR1 MDHEN, CDR2 SYDVKM. The V end was cut by 5 bases, the J end by 5 bases, with 15 bases between. The CDR3 DNA reads TGTGCCAGCAGTGCCCCAGGGTTGGGGAATGAAAAACTGTTTTTT. This sequence encodes CASSAPGLGNEKLFF.

This sequence joins TRBV25-1 and TRBJ2-7; D may be TRBD1 or TRBD2 (5 bases each). Germline V gene data show CDR1 as MGHDK and CDR2 as SYGVNS. Trimming took off 6 bases at V and 3 bases at J, with 12 bases between the two ends. This CDR3 comprises 13 residues. CDR3 DNA: TGTGCCAGCAGACCCCCGGGGCACTACGAGCAGTACTTC. It translates to CASRPPGHYEQYF.

V usage is TRBV7-9 and J usage is TRBJ2-7; the match to TRBD1 covers 8 bases. The CDR3 length is 15 residues. The germline V gene encodes CDR1 SEHNR and CDR2 FQNEAQ (reference sequence). V gave up 5 bases and J gave up 3 bases; unmatched junction bases: 9. The chain's CDR3 is CASSGRTGSRYEQYF. The CDR3 nucleotides are TGTGCCAGCAGCGGGCGGACAGGGAGTCGCTACGAGCAGTACTTC.

CDR3: CASSSDTGLAGGNEQFF. CDR3 bases: TGTGCCAGCAGCTCAGATACGGGACTAGCGGGAGGGAATGAGCAGTTCTTC. The V and J genes are TRBV11-1 and TRBJ2-1; TRBD2 matches at 16 bases. Germline V CDR1 and CDR2: SGHAT, FQDESV (reference sequence). The CDR3 has 17 amino acids. V trimming: 4 bases; J trimming: 7 bases; junction bases outside the gene matches: 7.

The genes are TRBV7-2 and TRBJ1-1; the D is unclear. Per the germline V gene, CDR1 is SGHTA and CDR2 is FQGNSA. The length of the CDR3 is 15 residues. V lost 5 bases and J lost 1, with 14 bases in between. In DNA, the CDR3 is TGTGCCAGCAGCGGCCCGAGGACCTCGAACACTGAAGCTTTCTTT. Protein product: CASSGPRTSNTEAFF.

The CDR3 sequence: CSVLSSGKQNEQYF. The CDR3 nucleotides read TGCAGCGTTCTCAGTTCCGGGAAGCAAAACGAGCAGTACTTC. The V call is TRBV29-1, the J call TRBJ2-7; perhaps TRBD2 as D (5 bases). CDR3 size: 14 residues. Per the germline V gene, CDR1 is SQVTM and CDR2 is ANQGSEA. The ends were cut back, 5 bases at V and 5 bases at J, with 19 bases in the middle.

The genes are TRBV6-6 and TRBJ2-7; unclear D gene. Germline V gene sequence: CDR1 MNHNY, CDR2 SVGAGI (reference sequence). The CDR3 length is 15 residues. Trimming shortened V by 6 bases and J by 3 bases, and 18 bases separated the two germline ends. The CDR3 region is CASRTSGGGIYEQYF. The CDR3 nucleotides read TGTGCCAGCAGAACCTCGGGCGGCGGAATCTACGAGCAGTACTTC.

The chain carries TRBV7-9 and TRBJ2-1, with 8 bases matching TRBD1. The CDR3 sequence is 14 residues long. V shed 5 bases, J shed 7 bases, and the junction held 7 bases outside the gene matches. Germline values: CDR1 SEHNR, CDR2 FQNEAQ (reference sequence). The CDR3 DNA reads as TGTGCCAGCAGCCAGGGACAGGCGGGGAATGAGCAGTTCTTC. The encoded protein is CASSQGQAGNEQFF.

V gene TRBV7-6 combines with J gene TRBJ2-2; D is possibly TRBD1 or TRBD2 (5 bases each). Trimming cost V 4 bases and J 5 bases, with 11 bases left between them. This CDR3 is built from 14 residues. The V gene's germline CDR1 is SGHVS and CDR2 FNYEAQ. The CDR3 here is CASSSRDLTGELFF. CDR3 DNA: TGTGCCAGCAGCTCCCGGGACCTTACCGGGGAGCTGTTTTTT.

The gene calls are TRBV4-3 and TRBJ1-1; D gene uncertain. V lost 1 base and J 0 bases, leaving 12 bases between the germline ends. Per germline, CDR1 LGHNA and CDR2 YSLEER. The CDR3 loop spans 16 amino acids. CDR3 sequence: CASSQVFGRMNTEAFF. Written as DNA, the CDR3 is TGCGCCAGCAGCCAAGTATTTGGCAGGATGAACACTGAAGCTTTCTTT.